The next 12 T cell receptor beta chains were all read from a single sample in a study of blood T cell repertoires in COVID-19. Libraries were prepared by immunoSEQ multiplex PCR; TCRdb keeps only in-frame clonotypes and omits some of them. The sample consists of 96,000 or so clones, 81% of them appearing once. The sequenced material came from peripheral blood. The receptors were sampled from a man of 80 years or more with COVID-19, enrolled during active disease.

CDR3 DNA sequence: TGTGCCAGCAGTCCAATCAATAGCAATCAGCCCCAGCATTTT. It encodes CASSPINSNQPQHF. This chain joins TRBV28 and TRBJ1-5; D call uncertain. The CDR3 loop spans 14 amino acids. The ends were cut back, 5 bases at V and 0 bases at J, with 8 bases in the middle. CDR1 is MDHEN and CDR2 is SYDVKM in the germline V gene.

The count of this clone is one. The rearrangement joins TRBV5-4 to TRBJ1-4, with TRBD1 matching 7 bases. Trimming took 5 bases from V and 3 from J; bases not matched to a gene: 10. The CDR3 has 16 residues. From germline, CDR1 is SGHNT and CDR2 YYREEE (reference sequence). The CDR3 loop is CASSFRWTGANEKLFF. In DNA, the CDR3 is TGTGCCAGCAGTTTCCGGTGGACAGGCGCTAATGAAAAACTGTTTTTT.

The chain employs TRBV28 and TRBJ2-7; TRBD2 is a possible D gene (5 bases). The CDR3 spans 13 residues. V dropped 5 bases and J dropped 2 bases, with 10 bases sitting between them. The germline CDR1 and CDR2 sequences are MDHEN and SYDVKM. CDR3 residues: CASSPGIPYEQYF. As DNA, the CDR3 is TGTGCCAGCAGTCCGGGGATACCCTACGAGCAGTACTTC.

The genes are TRBV7-2 and TRBJ1-5; D is ambiguous. CDR1 is SGHTA and CDR2 is FQGNSA in the germline V gene. This CDR3 is 15 amino acids long. Trimming shortened V by 6 bases and J by 4 bases, and 16 bases separated the two germline ends. CDR3 sequence (DNA): TGTGCCAGCAGATTGAGTGCGGCGGGTAATCAGCCCCAGCATTTT. Protein product: CASRLSAAGNQPQHF.

The chain links TRBV4-2 to TRBJ1-1; possibly TRBD1 for D (5 bases). Trimming stripped 0 bases from V and 0 bases from J, with 29 bases between. The CDR3 spans 22 residues. Germline V gene sequence: CDR1 LGHNA, CDR2 YNFKEQ. The CDR3 DNA is TGTGCCAGCAGCCAAGATCGGCAAAGAGACAGTGGACTAGAGGCACTGAACACTGAAGCTTTCTTT. It encodes CASSQDRQRDSGLEALNTEAFF.

About this clone itself: One end of the junction does not line up with germline, which may come from a read error. The chain carries TRBV27 and TRBJ2-4; D uncertain. The germline V gene has CDR1 MNHEY and CDR2 SMNVEV (reference sequence). This CDR3 contains 13 residues. CDR3 amino acids: CASSLSQPGRLDF. In DNA, the CDR3 is TGTGCCAGCAGTTTAAGTCAACCTGGCAGGCTTGACTTC.

A few counts support this clone. The chain links TRBV4-2 to TRBJ2-3; 15 bases align to TRBD2. This CDR3 region has 19 residues. Germline CDR1 and CDR2: LGHNA and YNFKEQ. Trimming removed 3 bases from V and 0 bases from J; junction bases left unmatched: 7. In DNA form, the CDR3 reads TGTGCCAGCAGCCATCGGACTAGCGGGGGGGCCTCTAGCACAGATACGCAGTATTTT. Translated: CASSHRTSGGASSTDTQYF.

The V call is TRBV2, the J call TRBJ1-2; TRBD1 matches 7 bases. The germline V gene encodes CDR1 SNHLY and CDR2 FYNNEI. CDR3 length equals 12 residues. Trimming cost V 3 bases and J 14 bases; bases outside gene matches: 9. This CDR3 reads CASSEAGGPSTF. In DNA form, the CDR3 reads TGTGCCAGCAGTGAGGCAGGGGGTCCCTCTACCTTC. The whole variable domain, filled in from reference TRBV2 and TRBJ1-2, reads EPEVTQTPSHQVTQMGQEVILRCVPISNHLYFYWYRQILGQKVEFLVSFYNNEISEKSEIFDDQFSVERPDGSNFTLKIRSTKLEDSAMYFCASSEAGGPSTFGSGTRLTVV.

This chain uses TRBV27 with TRBJ2-1; possibly TRBD1 for D (10 bases). Germline V lookup: CDR1 MNHEY, CDR2 SMNVEV (reference sequence). V was shortened by 1 base and J by 5 bases, with 27 bases between the two germline ends. The CDR3 extends over 20 amino acids. In DNA, the CDR3 is TGTGCCAGCAGTTTATGGGGACAGGGGAGGGGGACTAGCAGACACAATGAGCAGTTCTTC. Its translation: CASSLWGQGRGTSRHNEQFF.

The V and J genes are TRBV11-2 and TRBJ1-2; D is unresolved. This CDR3 comprises 12 residues. Per germline, CDR1 SGHAT and CDR2 FQNNGV. V lost 1 base to trimming and J lost 5 bases, with 5 bases between them. The CDR3 loop reads CASSLVGYGYTF. In DNA, the CDR3 is TGTGCCAGCAGCTTAGTCGGTTATGGCTACACCTTC.

The chain couples TRBV19 to TRBJ2-7; 10 bases match TRBD2. After removal of 4 bases from V and 0 bases from J, the junction contained 6 bases not matched to a gene. The length of the CDR3 is 16 residues. Germline-derived CDR1 and CDR2 are LNHDA and SQIVND (reference sequence). CDR3 loop: CASSKRTSGISYEQYF. The CDR3 DNA reads as TGTGCCAGTAGTAAGAGGACTAGCGGTATCTCCTACGAGCAGTACTTC.

The rearrangement links TRBV7-2 to TRBJ1-3; 10 bases are shared with TRBD1. From germline, CDR1 is SGHTA and CDR2 FQGNSA. The V and J ends lost 5 bases and 3 bases, in that order; junction bases with no gene match: 7. CDR3 length equals 16 residues. The CDR3 reads CASSPSGTGVGNTIYF. DNA for the CDR3: TGTGCCAGCAGCCCCTCCGGGACAGGGGTTGGAAACACCATATATTTT.